This is a list of T cell receptor beta chains from one sample in a study of chemoradiotherapy in HPV16-positive cancers. Produced via immunoSEQ multiplex PCR; TCRdb's table is partial and in-frame only. The data show some 19,000 clones, over 65% seen once. The starting material was blood, obtained from a patient who underwent chemoradiotherapy. These receptors all stem from a human donor with HPV-associated anogenital cancer. CDR3s include the opening cysteine and the closing phenylalanine or tryptophan. D genes are given only for firm matches. Only some rows state a clone size, as once, few, many or a class for expanded clones.

d_call,j_call,clone_size,v_call,cdr3_aa,cdr3_nt
.,TRBJ1-4,.,TRBV9,CASSVQFGKLFF,TGTGCCAGCAGCGTGCAGTTTGGAAAACTGTTTTTT
TRBD1,TRBJ1-1,.,TRBV6-1,CASSGGDRGKYAEAFF,TGTGCCAGCAGTGGAGGGGACAGGGGAAAGTACGCTGAAGCTTTCTTT
.,TRBJ2-5,.,TRBV5-5,CASTPQTGVGETQYF,TGTGCCAGCACCCCCCAGACGGGGGTGGGGGAGACCCAGTACTTC
.,TRBJ2-2,.,TRBV11-2,CASSLMGQDTGELFF,TGTGCCAGCAGCTTAATGGGGCAGGACACCGGGGAGCTGTTTTTT
.,TRBJ1-6,.,TRBV5-1,CASSGLLDSPLHF,TGCGCCAGCAGCGGACTACTAGATTCACCCCTCCACTTT
TRBD1,TRBJ2-7,.,TRBV6-5,CASSLGQHSYEQYF,TGTGCCAGCAGCCTGGGACAGCACTCCTACGAGCAGTACTTC
TRBD2,TRBJ2-5,.,TRBV4-2,CASSQVTSGVGQYF,TGTGCCAGCAGCCAAGTGACTAGCGGGGTGGGCCAGTACTTC
.,TRBJ1-6,medium-sized,TRBV4-3,CASSQVPSGDNSPLHF,TGCGCCAGCAGCCAAGTCCCGTCAGGGGATAATTCACCCCTCCACTTT
TRBD1,TRBJ1-6,.,TRBV10-3,CAISERTGASPLHF,TGTGCCATCAGTGAAAGGACAGGCGCTTCACCCCTCCACTTT
TRBD2,TRBJ2-5,.,TRBV14,CASSPRGSGGQETQYF,TGTGCCAGCAGCCCGCGGGGTAGCGGGGGACAAGAGACCCAGTACTTC
.,TRBJ1-1,.,TRBV6-6,CASVRDGMNTEAFF,TGTGCCAGCGTCCGGGACGGAATGAACACTGAAGCTTTCTTT
.,TRBJ2-1,once,TRBV28,CASSLLASERYNEQFF,TGTGCCAGCAGTTTGTTGGCTAGCGAAAGGTACAATGAGCAGTTCTTC
.,TRBJ1-1,.,TRBV6-1,CASSSPRGFGRVAFF,TGTGCCAGCAGTTCCCCCCGAGGGTTCGGACGAGTAGCTTTCTTT
.,TRBJ2-5,.,TRBV18,CASSPPLGGETQYF,TGTGCCAGCTCACCTCCCCTGGGAGGCGAGACCCAGTACTTC
TRBD2,TRBJ2-3,.,TRBV6-5,CASRKTAGGTDTQYF,TGTGCCAGCCGGAAGACAGCGGGGGGCACAGATACGCAGTATTTT
.,TRBJ2-5,once,TRBV29-1,CSVLQGGSETQYF,TGCAGCGTTTTACAGGGTGGGTCGGAGACCCAGTACTTC
TRBD2,TRBJ2-4,.,TRBV29-1,CSVEDPRVRGENIQYF,TGCAGCGTTGAAGATCCAAGGGTGCGGGGGGAGAACATTCAGTACTTC
TRBD1,TRBJ2-1,.,TRBV4-2,CASSLVGTGAVDEQFF,TGTGCCAGCAGCCTCGTAGGGACAGGGGCCGTGGATGAGCAGTTCTTC
.,TRBJ1-4,.,TRBV6-5,CASSLGRGIGEKLFF,TGTGCCAGCAGTCTGGGACGGGGCATTGGCGAAAAACTGTTTTTT
TRBD1,TRBJ1-5,.,TRBV19,CASSTRDREDSNQPQHF,TGTGCCAGTAGTACCCGGGACAGGGAAGATAGCAATCAGCCCCAGCATTTT
.,TRBJ2-7,.,TRBV5-4,CASRSDYEQYF,TGTGCCAGCCGATCAGACTACGAGCAGTACTTC
.,TRBJ1-4,.,TRBV28,CASSPRTVTNEKLFF,TGTGCCAGCAGCCCAAGGACCGTAACTAATGAAAAACTGTTTTTT
.,TRBJ1-4,.,TRBV5-8,CASSLHPHEKLFF,TGTGCCAGCAGCTTGCACCCCCATGAAAAACTGTTTTTT
.,TRBJ1-5,.,TRBV10-3,CAISDQDGNQPQHF,TGTGCCATCAGTGACCAGGACGGGAATCAGCCCCAGCATTTT
.,TRBJ2-6,.,TRBV19,CASSIVYLGTGTLVGANVLTF,TGTGCCAGTAGTATAGTTTACCTTGGGACGGGCACCTTGGTGGGGGCCAACGTCCTGACTTTC
.,TRBJ2-7,few,TRBV5-4,CASSEDGYEQYF,TGTGCCAGCAGCGAGGACGGCTACGAGCAGTACTTC
TRBD1,TRBJ2-2,.,TRBV6-1,CASIRQGSDTGELFF,TGTGCCAGCATCCGACAGGGATCGGACACCGGGGAGCTGTTTTTT
.,TRBJ1-2,few,TRBV4-3,CASSQDSTGAQPYGYTF,TGCGCCAGCAGCCAAGATTCCACGGGCGCCCAACCTTATGGCTACACCTTC